The 20 T cell receptor beta chains below come from one sample, sequenced in a study of blood T cell repertoires in COVID-19. The data were produced by immunoSEQ multiplex PCR, yet TCRdb's version contains in-frame clones alone and is incomplete. Of about 220,000 clones in the sample, about 88% were seen once. The material sequenced was PBMCs or T cells enriched from blood (not recorded which). The receptors were sampled from a woman in her 30s who had recovered from COVID-19.

The genes are TRBV5-1 and TRBJ1-4, with 9 bases that match TRBD1. With V trimmed by 4 bases and J by 8 bases, 9 bases remained unmatched. Germline CDR1 reads SGHRS; CDR2 reads YFSETQ. The CDR3 has 15 residues. CDR3 residues: CASSLEGGQGEKLFF. The CDR3 DNA reads TGCGCCAGCAGCCTAGAAGGGGGACAGGGAGAAAAACTGTTTTTT.

This clone was counted a single time. J is TRBJ1-3 and V is TRBV6-1; 9 bases agree with TRBD1. Trimming at V came to 1 base and at J to 4 bases, leaving 2 bases not matched to a gene. The germline CDR1 and CDR2 sequences are MNHNS and SASEGT. There are 15 residues in the CDR3. The CDR3 region has the DNA TGTGCCAGCAGTGAAGGGACAGGGGCAGGAAACACCATATATTTT. Its translation: CASSEGTGAGNTIYF.

This chain's CDR3 is CASSIRQGANTGELFF. The CDR3 nucleotides read TGCGCCAGCAGCATCCGACAGGGGGCGAACACCGGGGAGCTGTTTTTT. The chain is built from TRBV5-1 and TRBJ2-2; 9 bases align to TRBD1. J gave up 0 bases and V 4 bases, and 4 bases lay outside the gene matches. The CDR3 covers 16 residues. Germline CDR1 is SGHRS and CDR2 is YFSETQ.

This clone was picked up a small number of times. This chain uses TRBV6-5 with TRBJ1-1; D possibly corresponds to TRBD1 (6 bases). Trimming cost V 0 bases and J 4 bases, with 12 bases left between them. CDR3 length: 15 amino acids. Germline lookup yields CDR1 MNHEY and CDR2 SVGAGI. The CDR3 region is CASSYSSGRGTEAFF. CDR3 nucleotides: TGTGCCAGCAGTTACTCGTCGGGCAGGGGCACTGAAGCTTTCTTT.

CDR3: CASSLTGATEAFF. The CDR3 DNA sequence: TGCGCCAGCAGCTTGACAGGGGCCACTGAAGCTTTCTTT. The V gene is TRBV5-1, the J gene TRBJ1-1, with 7 bases lining up with TRBD1. Per the germline V gene, CDR1 is SGHRS and CDR2 is YFSETQ. V was clipped by 1 base and J by 4 bases; unmatched bases: 1. The length of the CDR3 is 13 residues.

The DNA for the CDR3 is TGTGCCAGCAGCCGAAGGAAAGCCCTCTTGGACAGGGTAGATTGGATGAACACTGAAGCTTTCTTT. Translating gives CASSRRKALLDRVDWMNTEAFF. The chain is built from TRBV3-1 (or the pseudogene TRBV3-2) and TRBJ1-1, with 8 bases matching TRBD1. Germline V CDR1 and CDR2: LGHDT, YNNKEL (reference sequence). The CDR3 runs to 22 residues. V shed 4 bases, J shed 0 bases, and the junction held 25 bases outside the gene matches.

This sequence joins TRBV5-4 and TRBJ2-7, with D perhaps TRBD1 (6 bases). Germline values: CDR1 SGHNT, CDR2 YYREEE (reference sequence). Trimming stripped 2 bases from V and 3 bases from J, with 6 bases between. This CDR3 comprises 12 residues. CDR3: CASSLQGYEQYF. In DNA form, the CDR3 reads TGTGCCAGCAGCTTACAGGGCTACGAGCAGTACTTC.

As concerns this clone: The same CDR3 also results from other DNA sequences found in this sample. The chain links TRBV7-9 to TRBJ1-3, with unresolved D. CDR1 and CDR2 (germline): SEHNR, FQNEAQ (reference sequence). The CDR3 contains 12 residues. The V end was cut by 2 bases, the J end by 3 bases, with 2 bases between. DNA for the CDR3: TGTGCCAGCAGCTTACTTGGAAACACCATATATTTT. Translation gives CASSLLGNTIYF.

The chain carries TRBV4-3 and TRBJ2-2; D possibly corresponds to TRBD1 (6 bases). V dropped 2 bases and J dropped 3 bases, with 19 bases sitting between them. Germline CDR1 is LGHNA and CDR2 is YSLEER. This CDR3 region has 18 residues. The CDR3 loop is CASSQTLFRGRDTGELFF. CDR3 nucleotides: TGCGCCAGCAGCCAAACTCTGTTCAGGGGCCGTGACACCGGGGAGCTGTTTTTT.

The rearrangement links TRBV6-5 to TRBJ2-1, with D perhaps TRBD2 (6 bases). The CDR3 runs 15 residues. Germline CDR1 reads MNHEY; CDR2 reads SVGAGI. V was trimmed by 11 bases and J by 0 bases, leaving 17 bases between them. The chain's CDR3 is CAGGIGAGSYNEQFF. CDR3 DNA: TGTGCCGGGGGGATAGGGGCAGGCTCCTACAATGAGCAGTTCTTC.

The J gene is TRBJ2-7, the V gene TRBV2, with D perhaps TRBD1 (5 bases). Trimming took 4 bases from V and 2 from J, leaving 6 bases between them. The CDR3 sequence is 12 residues long. Germline V gene lookup returns CDR1 SNHLY and CDR2 FYNNEI. CDR3 in amino acids: CASSATAYEQYF. The CDR3 DNA reads TGTGCCAGCAGTGCGACAGCCTACGAGCAGTACTTC.

The chain is built from TRBV5-8 and TRBJ1-4; 8 bases are shared with TRBD1. The CDR3 spans 17 residues. Germline loops: CDR1 SGHTS, CDR2 YDEGEE. V gave up 4 bases and J gave up 4 bases; unmatched junction bases: 12. The CDR3 loop is CASSLPIGTGFNEKLFF. The CDR3 DNA is TGTGCCAGCAGCCTTCCGATTGGGACAGGATTTAATGAAAAACTGTTTTTT.

The chain has TRBV19 and TRBJ2-2; perhaps TRBD1 as D (5 bases). V gave up 3 bases and J gave up 7 bases, with 18 bases separating them. The CDR3 has 16 residues. Germline CDR1 is LNHDA and CDR2 is SQIVND (reference sequence). In DNA, the CDR3 is TGTGCCAGTAGTATTAGGGGCGGAAGTAGGAGCGGGGAGCTGTTTTTT. The encoded protein is CASSIRGGSRSGELFF.

The chain couples TRBV7-9 to TRBJ1-1, with a tentative D call TRBD1 (6 bases). The V end lost 1 base, the J end lost 5 bases, and 8 bases lay between the germline ends. Germline CDR1 is SEHNR and CDR2 is FQNEAQ (reference sequence). CDR3 size: 13 residues. The CDR3 DNA reads TGTGCCAGCAGCTTAGACAGGGCTACTGAAGCTTTCTTT. This translates into CASSLDRATEAFF.

The gene calls are TRBV7-2 and TRBJ2-7; D is perhaps TRBD1 (5 bases). Trimming removed 6 bases from V and 6 bases from J, with 15 bases in between. Germline values: CDR1 SGHTA, CDR2 FQGNSA. This CDR3 contains 13 residues. In DNA, the CDR3 is TGTGCCAGCAGTAACCAGGGCTTAGGCGAGCAGTACTTC. Protein sequence: CASSNQGLGEQYF.

The DNA for the CDR3 is TGTGCCAGTAGTATAGAACAGGGCCGAGGCCATGGCTACACCTTC. Translating it yields CASSIEQGRGHGYTF. The chain links TRBV19 to TRBJ1-2, with D possibly being TRBD1 (6 bases). CDR3 length: 15 amino acids. CDR1 is LNHDA and CDR2 is SQIVND in the germline V gene (reference sequence). V shed 0 bases and J shed 6 bases, with 14 bases lying between them.

The rearrangement links TRBV7-9 to TRBJ1-1; tentatively, D is TRBD1 (5 bases). Trimming stripped 0 bases from V and 3 bases from J, with 8 bases between. CDR1 and CDR2 from the germline V gene are SEHNR and FQNEAQ (reference sequence). CDR3 length: 14 amino acids. The CDR3 protein is CASSLAREDTEAFF. CDR3 DNA sequence: TGTGCCAGCAGCTTAGCCAGGGAGGACACTGAAGCTTTCTTT.

This clone turned up a few times. The rearrangement joins TRBV19 to TRBJ2-1; the match to TRBD2 covers 15 bases. Per the germline V gene, CDR1 is LNHDA and CDR2 is SQIVND (reference sequence). This CDR3 has 19 amino acids. Trimming cost V 5 bases and J 0 bases; bases outside gene matches: 8. DNA of the CDR3: TGTGCCAGTAGTCCAACCGGGACTAGCGGGGGGCCCTCCTACAATGAGCAGTTCTTC. It is translated as CASSPTGTSGGPSYNEQFF.

The J gene is TRBJ2-5, the V gene TRBV5-4, with 8 bases fitting TRBD1. This CDR3 is 16 amino acids long. Germline loops: CDR1 SGHNT, CDR2 YYREEE (reference sequence). The V segment lost 0 bases and the J segment 4 bases; nucleotides outside the gene matches: 8. CDR3 DNA: TGTGCCAGCAGCTTGGAGTCGGACAGGGTGGGAGAGACCCAGTACTTC. Translation gives CASSLESDRVGETQYF. Supplemented by reference TRBV5-4 and TRBJ2-5, the full variable domain reads ETGVTQSPTHLIKTRGQQVTLRCSSQSGHNTVSWYQQALGQGPQFIFQYYREEENGRGNFPPRFSGLQFPNYSSELNVNALELDDSALYLCASSLESDRVGETQYFGPGTRLLVL.

DNA of the CDR3: TGTGCCAGCAGTCCTACAGGGGGGAGTGATTCACCCCTCCACTTT. The encoded protein is CASSPTGGSDSPLHF. The V gene is TRBV7-3, the J gene TRBJ1-6; 8 bases are a match to TRBD1. Unmatched junction bases numbered 9, after V lost 6 bases and J lost 8 bases. CDR1 and CDR2 from the germline V gene are SGHTA and FQGTGA. This CDR3 is 15 amino acids long.